This TCR beta chain was identified during a study of shared clonotypes between healthy human individuals. The method was immunoSEQ multiplex PCR; TCRdb's version includes in-frame clones alone and lacks a portion of them. Of 450,000 to 500,000 clones in the sample, roughly 80% were seen once. Trimming took off 1 base at V and 4 bases at J, with 7 bases between the two ends. The germline CDR1 and CDR2 sequences are SNHLY and FYNNEI. The CDR3 covers 13 residues. The chain combines TRBV2 with TRBJ1-2; no clear D gene. This clonotype was obtained from a woman in her forties in good health. Some clones in this sample may be carry-over from other donors' samples. Input material: PBMCs. Here the CDR3 reads CASSEGGIYGYTF. The CDR3 DNA reads TGTGCCAGCAGTGAAGGGGGTATCTATGGCTACACCTTC.